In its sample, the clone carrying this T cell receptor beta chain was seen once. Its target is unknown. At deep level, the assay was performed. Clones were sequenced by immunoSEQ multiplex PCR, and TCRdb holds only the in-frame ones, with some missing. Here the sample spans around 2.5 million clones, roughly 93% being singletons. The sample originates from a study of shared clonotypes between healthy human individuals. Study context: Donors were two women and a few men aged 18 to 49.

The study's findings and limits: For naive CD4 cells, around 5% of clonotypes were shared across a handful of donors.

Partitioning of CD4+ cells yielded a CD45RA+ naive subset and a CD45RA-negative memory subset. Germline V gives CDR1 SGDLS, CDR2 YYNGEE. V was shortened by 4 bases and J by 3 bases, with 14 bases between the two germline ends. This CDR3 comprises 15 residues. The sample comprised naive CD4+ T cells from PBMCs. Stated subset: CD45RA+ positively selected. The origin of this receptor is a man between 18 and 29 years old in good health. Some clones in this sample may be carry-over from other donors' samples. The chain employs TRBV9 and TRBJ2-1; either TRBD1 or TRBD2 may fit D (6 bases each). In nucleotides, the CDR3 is TGTGCCAGCAGCCCCGAGGGGGACTTCTACAATGAGCAGTTCTTC. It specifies CASSPEGDFYNEQFF.